The present T cell receptor beta chain was sequenced within a study of blood T cells in healthy people across ages. The CDR3 runs to 15 residues. Per germline, CDR1 SGHTA and CDR2 FQGNSA. V shed 4 bases and J 4 bases; nucleotides not matched to a gene: 5. This clonotype showed up just a few times. A second PCR, run for about 6 to 12 cycles, used a sample-barcoded 5' primer plus a J-beta primer mix. Each CDR3 protein gets one entry after TCRdb re-called the 5' RACE reads with MiXCR. Here the sample spans more than 600,000 distinct CDR3 sequences, about 25% being singletons. The same data also went into a second study, on T cells of mothers and their children.

This clonotype was obtained from a boy aged 5-17 years in good health. The rearrangement links TRBV7-2 to TRBJ2-1; 9 nucleotides match TRBD2. What was sequenced was blood. CDR3 DNA: TGTGCCAGCAGCTCCTGGACTAGCGAATACAATGAGCAGTTCTTC. Encoded protein: CASSSWTSEYNEQFF.